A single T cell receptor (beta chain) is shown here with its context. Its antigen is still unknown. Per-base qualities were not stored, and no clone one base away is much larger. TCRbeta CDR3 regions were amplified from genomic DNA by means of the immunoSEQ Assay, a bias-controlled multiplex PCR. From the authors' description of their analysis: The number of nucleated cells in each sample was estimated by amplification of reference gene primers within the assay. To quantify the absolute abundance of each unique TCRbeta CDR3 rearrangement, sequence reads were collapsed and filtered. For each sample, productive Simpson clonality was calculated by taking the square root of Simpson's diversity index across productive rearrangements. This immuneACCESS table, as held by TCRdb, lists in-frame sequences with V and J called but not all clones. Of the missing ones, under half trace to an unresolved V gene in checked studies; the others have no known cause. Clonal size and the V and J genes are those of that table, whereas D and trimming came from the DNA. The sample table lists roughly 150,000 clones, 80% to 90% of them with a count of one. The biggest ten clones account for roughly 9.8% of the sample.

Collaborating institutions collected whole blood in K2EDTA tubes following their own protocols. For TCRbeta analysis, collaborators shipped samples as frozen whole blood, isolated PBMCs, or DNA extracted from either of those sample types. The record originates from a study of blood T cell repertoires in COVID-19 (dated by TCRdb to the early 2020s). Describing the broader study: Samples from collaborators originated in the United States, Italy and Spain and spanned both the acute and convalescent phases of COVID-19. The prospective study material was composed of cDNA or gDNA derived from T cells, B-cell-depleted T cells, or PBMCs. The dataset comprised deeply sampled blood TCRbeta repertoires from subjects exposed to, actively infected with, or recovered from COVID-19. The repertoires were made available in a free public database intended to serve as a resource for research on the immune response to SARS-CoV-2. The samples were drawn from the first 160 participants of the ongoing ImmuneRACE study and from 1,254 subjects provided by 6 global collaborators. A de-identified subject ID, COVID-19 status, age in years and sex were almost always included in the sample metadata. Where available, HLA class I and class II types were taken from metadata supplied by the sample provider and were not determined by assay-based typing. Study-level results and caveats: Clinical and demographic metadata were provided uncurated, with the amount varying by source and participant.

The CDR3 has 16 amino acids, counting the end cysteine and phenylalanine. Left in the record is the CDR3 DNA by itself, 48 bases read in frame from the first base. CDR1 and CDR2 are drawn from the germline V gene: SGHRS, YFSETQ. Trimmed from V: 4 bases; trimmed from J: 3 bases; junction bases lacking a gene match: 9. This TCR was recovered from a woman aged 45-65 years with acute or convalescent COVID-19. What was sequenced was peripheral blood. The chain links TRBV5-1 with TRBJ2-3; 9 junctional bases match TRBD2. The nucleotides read TGCGCCAGCAGCGCGGCGGGGGGGCTTTATACAGATACGCAGTATTTT. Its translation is CASSAAGGLYTDTQYF.